This TCR beta chain was captured by sequencing in a study of shared clonotypes between healthy human individuals. In the study overall: Donors had three CD4 naive, three CD4 memory, two CD8 naive and one CD8 memory plate apiece. Study observations and caveats: A handful of donors had about 5.1% of their naive CD4 clonotypes in common.

The study drew all its donors from Caucasian adults living in Nashville, Tennessee. Researchers divided each subset's genomic DNA evenly across several immunoSEQ plates. The repertoire was sequenced with immunoSEQ multiplex PCR; TCRdb's copy has only in-frame clones and lacks some. The table shows roughly 2.4 million clones, with almost 96% occurring only once. There are 14 residues in the CDR3. Germline CDR1 and CDR2: SGHTS and YDEGEE. V gave up 1 base and J gave up 6 bases; unmatched junction bases: 4. Notes on this clone: What it binds is not known.

The gene calls are TRBV5-8 and TRBJ1-2, with TRBD1 matching over 9 bases. The TCR was taken from a man aged 18 to 29 in good health. Specimen: naive CD4+ T cells sorted from blood. The subset was: CD45RA+ positively selected. The CDR3 is CASSLRTGVNGYTF. The CDR3 nucleotides are TGTGCCAGCAGCTTGCGGACAGGGGTGAATGGCTACACCTTC.